This TCR beta chain was retrieved from a study of T-cell memory formation after mild COVID-19. At the level of the study: TCR clusters mostly belonged to single donors.

V was cut by 0 bases and J by 7 bases, with 10 bases left in between. CDR3 length: 13 amino acids. Germline V gives CDR1 SGHRS, CDR2 YFSETQ. From the 5' RACE reads, TCRdb called clonotypes with MiXCR, one entry per CDR3 protein. Among about 400,000 distinct CDR3 sequences listed, about 17% were seen once. The J gene is TRBJ1-2, the V gene TRBV5-1; a possible D gene is TRBD1 (6 bases). The source material was PBMCs or a T cell subset sorted from them (not recorded which). The source is a man between 18 and 29 years old who had mild COVID-19 (a few samples of this study predate the infection). Cell type and time point are not known. The CDR3 nucleotides read TGCGCCAGCAGCTTGGTGGGGACAACTGGCTACACCTTC. It specifies CASSLVGTTGYTF.